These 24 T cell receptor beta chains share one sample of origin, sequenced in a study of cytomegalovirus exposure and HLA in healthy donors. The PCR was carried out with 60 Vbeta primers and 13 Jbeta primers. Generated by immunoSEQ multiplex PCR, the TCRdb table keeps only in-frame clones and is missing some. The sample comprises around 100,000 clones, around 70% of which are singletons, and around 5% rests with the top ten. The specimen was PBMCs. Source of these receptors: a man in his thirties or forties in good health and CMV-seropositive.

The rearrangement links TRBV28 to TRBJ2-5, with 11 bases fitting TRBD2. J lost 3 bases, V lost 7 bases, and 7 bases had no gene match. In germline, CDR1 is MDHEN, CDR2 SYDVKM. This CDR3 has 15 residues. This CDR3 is CASKGASGGKETQYF. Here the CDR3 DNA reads TGTGCCAGCAAGGGGGCTAGCGGGGGGAAAGAGACCCAGTACTTC.

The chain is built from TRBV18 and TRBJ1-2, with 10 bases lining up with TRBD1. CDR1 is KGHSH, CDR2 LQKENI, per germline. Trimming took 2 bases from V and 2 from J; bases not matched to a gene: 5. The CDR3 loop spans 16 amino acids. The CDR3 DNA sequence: TGTGCCAGCTCACCAGGGGGGACAGGGGAGAACTATGGCTACACCTTC. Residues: CASSPGGTGENYGYTF.

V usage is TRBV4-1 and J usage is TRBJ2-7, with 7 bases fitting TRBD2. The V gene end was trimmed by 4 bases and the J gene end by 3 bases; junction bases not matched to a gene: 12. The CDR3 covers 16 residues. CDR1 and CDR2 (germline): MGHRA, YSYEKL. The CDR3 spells CASSLLYERGLYEQYF. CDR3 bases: TGCGCCAGCAGCCTCCTTTACGAGCGGGGCCTCTACGAGCAGTACTTC.

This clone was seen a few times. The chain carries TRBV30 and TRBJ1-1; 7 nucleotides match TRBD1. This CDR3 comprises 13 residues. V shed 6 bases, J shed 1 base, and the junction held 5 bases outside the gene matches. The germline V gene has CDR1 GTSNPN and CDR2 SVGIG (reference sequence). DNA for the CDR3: TGTGCCTGCAACAGGGGTTCGAACACTGAAGCTTTCTTT. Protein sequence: CACNRGSNTEAFF.

CDR3 sequence (DNA): TGCGCCAGCAGTGAGTCGGGGCAGGGGGCGGATTCACCCCTCCACTTT. Its protein product is CASSESGQGADSPLHF. The gene calls are TRBV10-2 and TRBJ1-6; TRBD1 matches at 8 bases. Germline V gene lookup returns CDR1 WSHSY and CDR2 SAAADI. The ends lost 0 bases at V and 8 bases at J; junction bases unmatched: 6. The CDR3 loop spans 16 amino acids.

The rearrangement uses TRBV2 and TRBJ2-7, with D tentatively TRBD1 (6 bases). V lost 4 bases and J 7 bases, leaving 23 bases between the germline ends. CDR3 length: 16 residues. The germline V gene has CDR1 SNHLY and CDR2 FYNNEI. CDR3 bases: TGTGCCAGCAGTGTTCATTGGGACACCCGATCGGGGGAGCAGTACTTC. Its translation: CASSVHWDTRSGEQYF.

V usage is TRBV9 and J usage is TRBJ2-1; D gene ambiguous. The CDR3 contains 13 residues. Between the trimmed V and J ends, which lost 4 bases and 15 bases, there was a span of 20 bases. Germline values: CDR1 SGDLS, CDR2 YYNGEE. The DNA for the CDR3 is TGTGCCAGCAGCCCTCGTTTGCGAGATAATCGGTTCTTC. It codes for CASSPRLRDNRFF. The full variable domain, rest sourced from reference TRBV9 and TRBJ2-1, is DSGVTQTPKHLITATGQRVTLRCSPRSGDLSVYWYQQSLDQGLQFLIQYYNGEERAKGNILERFSAQQFPDLHSELNLSSLELGDSALYFCASSPRLRDNRFFGPGTRLTVL.

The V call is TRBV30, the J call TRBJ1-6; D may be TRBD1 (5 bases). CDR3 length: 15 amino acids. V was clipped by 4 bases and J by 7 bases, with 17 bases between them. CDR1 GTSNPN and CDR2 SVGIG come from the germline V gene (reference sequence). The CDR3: CAWKAGISGNSPLHF. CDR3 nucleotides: TGTGCCTGGAAGGCTGGCATATCAGGGAATTCACCCCTCCACTTT.

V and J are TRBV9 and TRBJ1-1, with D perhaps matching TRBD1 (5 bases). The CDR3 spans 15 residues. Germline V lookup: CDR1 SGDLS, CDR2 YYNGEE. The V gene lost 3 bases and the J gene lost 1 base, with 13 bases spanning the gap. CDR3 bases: TGTGCCAGCAGCGATGATTGGGGCCAGAACACTGAAGCTTTCTTT. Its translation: CASSDDWGQNTEAFF.

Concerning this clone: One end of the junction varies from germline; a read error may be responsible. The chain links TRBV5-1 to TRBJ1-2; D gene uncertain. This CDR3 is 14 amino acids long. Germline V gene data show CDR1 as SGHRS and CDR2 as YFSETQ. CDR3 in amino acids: CASSLDPGVDGYPF. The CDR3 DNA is TGCGCCAGCAGCTTAGACCCGGGAGTTGATGGCTACCCCTTC.

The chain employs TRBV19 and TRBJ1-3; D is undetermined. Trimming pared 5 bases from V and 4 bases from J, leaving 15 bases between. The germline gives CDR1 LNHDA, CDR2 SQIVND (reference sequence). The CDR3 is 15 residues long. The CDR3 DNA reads TGTGCCAGTAGTCGGTCGGGTGAACTAGGAAACACCATATATTTT. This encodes CASSRSGELGNTIYF.

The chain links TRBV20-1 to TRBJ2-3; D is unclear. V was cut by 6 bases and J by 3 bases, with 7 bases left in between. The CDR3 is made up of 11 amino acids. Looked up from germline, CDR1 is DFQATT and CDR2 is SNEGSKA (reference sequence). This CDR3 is CSALRTDTQYF. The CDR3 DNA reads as TGCAGTGCACTCAGGACAGATACGCAGTATTTT.

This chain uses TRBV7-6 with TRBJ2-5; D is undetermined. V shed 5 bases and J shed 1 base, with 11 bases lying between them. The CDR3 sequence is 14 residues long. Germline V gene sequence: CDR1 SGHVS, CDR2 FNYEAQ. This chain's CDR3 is CASSPKAAQETQYF. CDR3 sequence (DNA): TGTGCCAGCAGCCCCAAGGCGGCCCAAGAGACCCAGTACTTC.

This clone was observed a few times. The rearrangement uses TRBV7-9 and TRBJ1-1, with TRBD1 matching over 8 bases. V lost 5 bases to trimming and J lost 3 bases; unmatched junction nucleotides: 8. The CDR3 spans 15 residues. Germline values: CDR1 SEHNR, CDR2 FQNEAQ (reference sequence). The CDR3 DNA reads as TGTGCCAGCAGCAGGACGACAGGGGTAGACACTGAAGCTTTCTTT. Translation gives CASSRTTGVDTEAFF.

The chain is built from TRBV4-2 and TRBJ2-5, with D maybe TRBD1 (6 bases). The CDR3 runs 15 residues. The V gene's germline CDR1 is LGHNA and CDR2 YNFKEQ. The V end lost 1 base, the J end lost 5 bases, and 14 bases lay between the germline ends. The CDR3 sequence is CASSQGATDSETQYF. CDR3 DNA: TGTGCCAGCAGCCAAGGGGCCACGGACAGTGAGACCCAGTACTTC.

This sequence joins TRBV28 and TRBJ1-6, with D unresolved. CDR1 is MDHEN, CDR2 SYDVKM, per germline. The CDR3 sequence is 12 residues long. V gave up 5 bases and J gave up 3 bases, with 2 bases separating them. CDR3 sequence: CASSLYNSPLHF. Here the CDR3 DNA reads TGTGCCAGCAGTCTCTATAATTCACCCCTCCACTTT.

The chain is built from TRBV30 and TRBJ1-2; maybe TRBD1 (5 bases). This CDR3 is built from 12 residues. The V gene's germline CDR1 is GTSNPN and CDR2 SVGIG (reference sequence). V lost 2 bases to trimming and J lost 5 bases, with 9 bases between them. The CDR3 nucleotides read TGTGCCTGGAGTCCAGACAGATATGGCTACACCTTC. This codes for CAWSPDRYGYTF.

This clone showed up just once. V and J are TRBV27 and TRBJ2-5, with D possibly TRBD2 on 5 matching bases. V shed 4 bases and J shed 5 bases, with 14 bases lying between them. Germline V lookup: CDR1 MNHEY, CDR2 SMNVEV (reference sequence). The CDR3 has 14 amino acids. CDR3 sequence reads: CASSSVRGMETQYF. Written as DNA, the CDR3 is TGTGCCAGCAGTTCGGTTCGAGGGATGGAGACCCAGTACTTC.

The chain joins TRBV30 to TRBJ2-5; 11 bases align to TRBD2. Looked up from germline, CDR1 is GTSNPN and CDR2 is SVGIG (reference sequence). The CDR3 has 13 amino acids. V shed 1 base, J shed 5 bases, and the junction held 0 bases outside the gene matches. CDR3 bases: TGTGCCTGGAGTGGACTAGCGGGGGAGACCCAGTACTTC. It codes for CAWSGLAGETQYF.

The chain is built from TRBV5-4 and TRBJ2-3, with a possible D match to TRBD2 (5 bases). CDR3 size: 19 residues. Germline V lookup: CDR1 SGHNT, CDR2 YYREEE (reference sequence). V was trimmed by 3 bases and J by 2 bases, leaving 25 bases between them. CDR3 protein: CASSCTGLRCTSHTDTQYF. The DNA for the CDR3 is TGTGCCAGCAGCTGCACTGGACTGCGCTGTACCTCACACACAGATACGCAGTATTTT.

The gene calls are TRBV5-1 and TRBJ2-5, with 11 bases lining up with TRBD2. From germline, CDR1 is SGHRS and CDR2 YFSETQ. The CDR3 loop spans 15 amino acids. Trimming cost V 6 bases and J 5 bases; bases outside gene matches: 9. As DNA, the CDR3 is TGCGCCAGCACCAACCTAGCGGGGGGACAGGAGACCCAGTACTTC. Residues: CASTNLAGGQETQYF.

Here the CDR3 reads CASSQQVETQYF. In nucleotides, the CDR3 is TGTGCCAGCAGCCAGCAGGTGGAGACCCAGTACTTC. J is TRBJ2-5 and V is TRBV7-9, with no clear D. Germline loops: CDR1 SEHNR, CDR2 FQNEAQ (reference sequence). The CDR3 length is 12 residues. Deletions cut 5 bases from V and 5 bases from J, with 9 bases between.

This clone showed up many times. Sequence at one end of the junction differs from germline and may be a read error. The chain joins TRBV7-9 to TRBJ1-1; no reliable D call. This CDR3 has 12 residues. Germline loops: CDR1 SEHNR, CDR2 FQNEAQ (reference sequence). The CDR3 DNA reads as TGTTCCAGCCGAGGGTGGGACACTGAAGCTTTCTTT. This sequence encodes CSSRGWDTEAFF.

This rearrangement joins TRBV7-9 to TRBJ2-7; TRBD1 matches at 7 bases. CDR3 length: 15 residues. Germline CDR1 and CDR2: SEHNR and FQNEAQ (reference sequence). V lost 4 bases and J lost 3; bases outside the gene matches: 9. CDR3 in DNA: TGTGCCAGCAGCTCGGACAGGAAGATGGTCTACGAGCAGTACTTC. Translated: CASSSDRKMVYEQYF. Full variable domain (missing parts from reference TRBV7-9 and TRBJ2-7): DTGVSQNPRHKITKRGQNVTFRCDPISEHNRLYWYRQTLGQGPEFLTYFQNEAQLEKSRLLSDRFSAERPKGSFSTLEIQRTEQGDSAMYLCASSSDRKMVYEQYFGPGTRLTVT.